The subject of this entry is one T cell receptor beta chain. Its target is unknown. This sample is part of a study of cytomegalovirus exposure and HLA in healthy donors. General observations from the study: More than 150 TCR beta chains were listed as cytomegalovirus-associated. With later analysis, a missense DCLRE1C variant became linked to TCR beta V- and J-gene trimming.

The PCR employed 60 Vbeta primers together with 13 Jbeta primers. Sequencing used immunoSEQ multiplex PCR; TCRdb keeps in-frame clones, though not all of them. The profile covers roughly 100,000 clones, with around 80% appearing a single time and roughly 2.1% taken by the ten largest. This CDR3 spans 16 amino acids. J lost 1 base, V lost 10 bases, and 15 bases had no gene match. CDR1 and CDR2 (germline): ENHRY, SYGVKD. This chain uses TRBV10-3 with TRBJ2-5; 7 bases fit TRBD1. Sequencing was carried out using PBMCs. The clonotype originates from a man aged 30 to 39 in good health and CMV-seronegative. The CDR3 reads CATRSSGTAVQETQYF. DNA of the CDR3: TGTGCCACCCGATCCTCCGGGACAGCGGTCCAAGAGACCCAGTACTTC.